This record covers a single T cell receptor (beta chain). Its antigen remains unknown. Unique molecular identifiers were incorporated into the prepared TCRbeta library. MiXCR, run by TCRdb on the PCR reads, gives a single entry per CDR3 protein. The sample shows 400,000 to 450,000 distinct CDR3 sequences, 43% of them seen only once. This record comes from a study of T-cell reconstitution after alpha-beta-depleted transplantation in children. Findings and caveats of the study: Day-60 TCRbeta diversity that was high in some patients was derived from surviving recipient T cells and thymic progenitors. Newly produced T cells mostly accounted for T-cell counts and diversity one year post-transplant. About two months after transplant, alpha-beta T cells reportedly came from several hundred expanded graft clones.

There are 14 residues in the CDR3. V gene TRBV21-1 combines with J gene TRBJ2-1; TRBD1, as called in the table, went unchecked against the DNA. TRBV21-1 is assigned pseudogene status. The sequences come from PBMCs, collected before TCRalphabeta/CD19-depleted stem cell transplant. The TCR was taken from a girl between 2 and 10 years old with aplastic anemia, due to receive a stem cell transplant. In DNA form, the CDR3 reads TGTGCCAGCAGCAACCCCCCAGCCTACAATGAGCAGTTCTTC. Translating gives CASSNPPAYNEQFF.